The next 10 T cell receptor beta chains were all read from a single sample in a study of T-cell memory formation after mild COVID-19. From the 5' RACE reads, TCRdb called clonotypes with MiXCR, one entry per CDR3 protein. The table shows roughly 340,000 distinct CDR3 sequences, with more than 20% occurring only once. Sequenced input: PBMCs or a T cell subset sorted from them (not recorded which). These receptors originate from a man younger than 35 who had mild COVID-19 (a few samples of this study predate the infection). Cell type and time point are not known.

The chain uses TRBV10-3 and TRBJ2-3; 7 bases are a match to TRBD2. The CDR3 has 15 amino acids. V lost 6 bases, J lost 0 bases, and 6 bases stayed unmatched. The V gene's germline CDR1 is ENHRY and CDR2 SYGVKD. CDR3 protein: CAIRESGTSTDTQYF. The CDR3 DNA reads TGTGCCATCAGGGAAAGCGGGACTAGCACAGATACGCAGTATTTT.

The rearrangement links TRBV5-6 to TRBJ1-3; TRBD1 matches 11 bases. The CDR3 extends over 14 amino acids. Trimming at V came to 4 bases and at J to 7 bases, leaving 4 bases not matched to a gene. From germline, CDR1 is SGHDT and CDR2 YYEEEE. CDR3 in DNA: TGTGCCAGCAGCCGCCGGGACAGGGGGAACACCATATATTTT. Translation gives CASSRRDRGNTIYF.

CDR3 DNA: TGTGCCACCACAGGGACGGACAGGGTCTACGAGCAGTACGTC. Translated: CATTGTDRVYEQYV. The chain is built from TRBV2 and TRBJ2-7; 8 bases agree with TRBD1. Germline values: CDR1 SNHLY, CDR2 FYNNEI. The V segment lost 10 bases and the J segment 3 bases; nucleotides outside the gene matches: 11. This CDR3 region has 14 residues.

V gene TRBV28 combines with J gene TRBJ1-1, with D tentatively TRBD1 (6 bases). The V end was cut by 2 bases, the J end by 7 bases, with 11 bases between. Germline-derived CDR1 and CDR2 are MDHEN and SYDVKM. The CDR3 is made up of 13 amino acids. CDR3: CASSLGTPSEAFF. The CDR3 region has the DNA TGTGCCAGCAGTTTAGGGACACCCAGTGAAGCTTTCTTT.

The rearrangement uses TRBV5-1 and TRBJ1-3; D uncertain. Trimming took off 5 bases at V and 0 bases at J, with 9 bases between the two ends. Germline-derived CDR1 and CDR2 are SGHRS and YFSETQ. The length of the CDR3 is 14 residues. The CDR3 is CASRMSSSGNTIYF. Here the CDR3 DNA reads TGCGCCAGCAGAATGAGTAGCTCTGGAAACACCATATATTTT.

This clonotype appeared a few times. This chain connects TRBV4-3 to TRBJ2-7; TRBD1 is a possible D gene (6 bases). The CDR3 runs 15 residues. The V gene lost 3 bases and the J gene lost 0 bases, with 12 bases spanning the gap. Germline loops: CDR1 LGHNA, CDR2 YSLEER. The CDR3 is CASSQQGRGSYEQYV. CDR3 sequence (DNA): TGCGCCAGCAGCCAGCAGGGGCGCGGCTCCTACGAGCAGTACGTC.

This clonotype was seen a handful of times. The chain uses TRBV15 and TRBJ1-5; TRBD1 matches at 9 bases. CDR1 is LNHNV and CDR2 is YYDKDF in the germline V gene (reference sequence). The CDR3 length is 15 residues. V gave up 4 bases and J gave up 7 bases; unmatched junction bases: 8. As DNA, the CDR3 is TGTGCCACCAGCACCGAACAGGGGGCTCGGCAGCCCCAGCATTTT. Residues: CATSTEQGARQPQHF.

This chain joins TRBV7-2 and TRBJ1-5; D is uncertain. The V gene's germline CDR1 is SGHTA and CDR2 FQGNSA. V was clipped by 5 bases and J by 9 bases, with 11 bases between them. The CDR3 consists of 12 residues. The CDR3 DNA reads TGTGCCAGCAGCACCGTTCCTGGGCCCCAGCATTTT. Amino acid sequence: CASSTVPGPQHF.

As regards this clonotype: This CDR3 is missing its conserved last phenylalanine or tryptophan, likely due to a read error. The rearrangement uses TRBV7-2 and TRBJ1-2, with TRBD1 identical over 9 bases. This CDR3 region has 14 residues. The V gene end was trimmed by 10 bases and the J gene end by 8 bases; junction bases not matched to a gene: 14. The germline gives CDR1 SGHTA, CDR2 FQGNSA. CDR3 protein: CAIQGALGGGGYTL. As DNA, the CDR3 is TGTGCCATACAGGGGGCGCTGGGAGGTGGAGGCTACACCTTA.

This clonotype was seen more than once but under ten times. J is TRBJ2-3 and V is TRBV15, with TRBD2 as a possible D gene (6 bases). V lost 2 bases to trimming and J lost 0 bases, with 15 bases between them. The germline CDR1 and CDR2 sequences are LNHNV and YYDKDF (reference sequence). CDR3 length equals 17 residues. CDR3 sequence reads: CATSRWGSGASTDTQYF. As DNA, the CDR3 is TGTGCCACCAGCAGATGGGGATCGGGAGCTAGCACAGATACGCAGTATTTT.